The clone carrying this T cell receptor (delta chain) was counted a few times. Antigen unknown. The protein TCRdb lists belongs to a much larger clone and differs from this DNA's translation at residue 5, which points to a read error; the protein shown is made from the DNA. Vgamma9/Vdelta2+ and Vdelta2-negative gammadelta T cells were flow-sorted from PBMC for bulk sequencing. The length of the CDR3 is 16 residues. After removal of 3 bases from V and 1 base from J, the junction contained 8 bases not matched to a gene. The V gene's germline CDR1 is GEAIGNYY and CDR2 EKD. This sample was taken from a study of γδ T cells in repeated Plasmodium falciparum infection. Study-wide background: The natural-infection arm compared Malian children under seasonal malaria with matched Australian children.

Regarding the study as a whole: Many TCRgamma sequences overlapped between individuals in stable Vgamma9/Vdelta2+ repertoires. Compared with Australian children, Malian Vdelta2-negative repertoires seemed more clonal, less diverse, less shared.

Sequencing covered both gamma and delta TCR chains per sample. TCRdb re-called clones from the multiplex PCR reads via CATT. The sample holds roughly 90,000 delta-chain clones, 0.75% to 1% seen once. This receptor was obtained from a pool of human donors (malaria-infected and uninfected, not separated). Sequenced: gamma-delta T cells from blood. The J gene is TRDJ1, the V gene TRDV2, with 9 bases that match TRDD3. TCRdb supplies no J gene; here it was assigned by aligning the nucleotide sequence to germline. This CDR3 reads CACDAAWGISTDKLIF. In nucleotides, the CDR3 is TGTGCCTGTGACGCCGCCTGGGGGATCAGCACCGATAAACTCATCTTT.